This is a list of T cell receptor beta chains from one sample in a study of cytomegalovirus exposure and HLA in healthy donors. Produced via immunoSEQ multiplex PCR; TCRdb's table is partial and in-frame only. The sample has about 150,000 clones; 70% to 90% are singletons. Sequenced material: PBMCs. The receptors come from a male donor in good health and CMV-seronegative. Both conserved end residues are part of each CDR3. The D gene is left open where the match is weak. Clone size is given for some rows only: seen once, a few or many times, or a class if the clone is expanded.

J	V	D	size	CDR3	DNA
TRBJ1-2	TRBV18	NA	NA	CASSPLAGNYGYTF	TGTGCCAGCTCACCACTTGCCGGGAACTATGGCTACACCTTC
TRBJ2-2	TRBV4-2	TRBD2	NA	CASSQAAGGISGELFF	TGTGCCAGCAGCCAAGCGGCGGGAGGAATATCCGGGGAGCTGTTTTTT
TRBJ1-1	TRBV6-5	TRBD1	NA	CASSSGQGRAEAFF	TGTGCCAGCAGTTCCGGACAGGGGAGGGCTGAAGCTTTCTTT
TRBJ2-7	TRBV7-2	TRBD2	few	CASSHQRGDYEQYF	TGTGCCAGCAGCCACCAGCGGGGGGACTACGAGCAGTACTTC
TRBJ1-1	TRBV7-3	TRBD1	NA	CASSLGQGNAEAFF	TGTGCCAGCAGCTTGGGACAGGGGAACGCTGAAGCTTTCTTT
TRBJ1-5	TRBV19	NA	NA	CASSIDRSERQPQHF	TGTGCCAGTAGTATAGATCGGTCCGAGCGTCAGCCCCAGCATTTT
TRBJ1-2	TRBV2	NA	NA	CASSEAGALLYGYTF	TGTGCCAGCAGTGAGGCAGGGGCACTTCTCTATGGCTACACCTTC
TRBJ2-1	TRBV5-1	TRBD2	NA	CASSMGLAVTSSYNEQFF	TGCGCCAGCAGCATGGGACTAGCGGTGACGAGCTCCTACAATGAGCAGTTCTTC
TRBJ2-7	TRBV19	NA	NA	CASSILPGLGYEQYF	TGTGCCAGTAGTATTCTACCGGGACTCGGCTACGAGCAGTACTTC
TRBJ1-4	TRBV30	NA	NA	CAWSSGTEKLFF	TGTGCCTGGAGTAGTGGCACAGAAAAACTGTTTTTT
TRBJ2-5	TRBV4-3	TRBD1	NA	CASSQDLSGGWETQYF	TGCGCCAGCAGCCAAGATCTTTCAGGGGGCTGGGAGACCCAGTACTTC
TRBJ2-1	TRBV6-8	TRBD2	NA	CASSPLLAGTYNEQFF	TGTGCCAGCAGCCCCTTACTAGCGGGCACCTACAATGAGCAGTTCTTC
TRBJ1-5	TRBV6-5	NA	few	CASSRTGNQPQHF	TGTGCCAGCAGTAGAACAGGGAATCAGCCCCAGCATTTT
TRBJ1-1	TRBV27	TRBD1	once	CASSLYRGGNTEAFF	TGTGCCAGCAGTTTATACAGGGGTGGGAACACTGAAGCTTTCTTT
TRBJ2-7	TRBV11-1	TRBD2	NA	CASSPRERTSGNEQYF	TGTGCCAGCAGTCCTAGGGAGAGGACTAGCGGGAACGAGCAGTACTTC
TRBJ2-7	TRBV7-6	TRBD1	NA	CASSSLDREDTYEQYF	TGTGCCAGCAGCTCCCTGGACAGGGAGGATACCTACGAGCAGTACTTC
TRBJ2-7	TRBV30	TRBD2	NA	CAWSTTRASGGPGEQYF	TGTGCCTGGAGTACAACCCGAGCTAGCGGGGGGCCGGGCGAGCAGTACTTC
TRBJ2-1	TRBV6-5	TRBD1	NA	CASRPGQGANEQFF	TGTGCCAGCAGACCGGGACAGGGGGCCAATGAGCAGTTCTTC
TRBJ2-1	TRBV7-3	TRBD1	once	CASSSQGAYNEQFF	TGTGCCAGCAGCTCCCAGGGGGCCTACAATGAGCAGTTCTTC
TRBJ2-5	TRBV7-3	NA	NA	CASSLPGAEETQYF	TGTGCCAGCAGCTTACCAGGGGCGGAAGAGACCCAGTACTTC
TRBJ2-7	TRBV7-2	TRBD1	NA	CASSYEPGQNYEQYF	TGTGCCAGCAGCTACGAACCGGGACAGAACTACGAGCAGTACTTC
TRBJ2-1	TRBV5-1	TRBD2	NA	CASSLAGRAPSYNEQFF	TGCGCCAGCAGCTTGGCCGGGAGGGCCCCCTCCTACAATGAGCAGTTCTTC
TRBJ2-1	TRBV19	NA	NA	CASSITPGYNEQFF	TGTGCCAGTAGTATAACACCGGGATACAATGAGCAGTTCTTC
TRBJ1-2	TRBV5-1	NA	NA	CASSSRIYTF	TGCGCCAGCAGCTCGAGGATCTACACCTTC
TRBJ2-3	TRBV28	TRBD2	NA	CASSETSGRADTQYF	TGTGCCAGCAGTGAGACTAGCGGGAGGGCAGATACGCAGTATTTT
TRBJ1-6	TRBV28	TRBD1	NA	CASRPDRDYNSPLHF	TGTGCCAGCAGACCGGACAGGGACTATAATTCACCCCTCCACTTT
TRBJ2-3	TRBV27	TRBD1	NA	CASILRQGPSNTDTQYF	TGTGCCAGCATCCTTCGACAGGGGCCAAGCAACACAGATACGCAGTATTTT
TRBJ2-7	TRBV7-2	TRBD2	NA	CASSYASGGAYEQYF	TGTGCCAGCAGTTACGCCAGCGGGGGGGCCTACGAGCAGTACTTC
TRBJ2-3	TRBV5-1	TRBD2	once	CASSLVGRAVTNSGRGTQYF	TGCGCCAGCAGCTTGGTGGGGAGGGCGGTGACGAACAGCGGGAGAGGTACGCAGTATTTT
TRBJ2-3	TRBV7-3	NA	NA	CASSLTTGTPYDTQYF	TGTGCCAGCAGCTTAACGACGGGGACTCCTTACGATACGCAGTATTTT
TRBJ2-1	TRBV29-1	TRBD1	once	CSVVGTGGEASYNEQFF	TGCAGCGTTGTTGGGACAGGGGGCGAGGCCTCCTACAATGAGCAGTTCTTC
TRBJ2-3	TRBV19	TRBD1	NA	CASSRDSGRTDTQYF	TGTGCCAGTAGCCGGGACAGTGGACGCACAGATACGCAGTATTTT
TRBJ2-2	TRBV7-9	NA	NA	CASSSSGRGAVTGELFF	TGTGCCAGCAGCTCCTCCGGTCGGGGGGCTGTCACCGGGGAGCTGTTTTTT
TRBJ2-7	TRBV28	TRBD1	NA	CASSLTGTGKGSLYEQYF	TGTGCCAGCAGTCTCACCGGGACAGGGAAAGGGTCTTTGTACGAGCAGTACTTC
TRBJ2-5	TRBV5-6	TRBD2	few	CASSFAGGRETQYF	TGTGCCAGCAGCTTTGCGGGGGGGCGCGAGACCCAGTACTTC
TRBJ1-2	TRBV27	NA	NA	CASSLSAGGGYTF	TGTGCCAGCAGTTTATCCGCGGGTGGTGGCTACACCTTC
TRBJ1-1	TRBV27	NA	few	CASRERGVNTEAFF	TGTGCCAGCAGGGAGCGGGGGGTGAACACTGAAGCTTTCTTT
TRBJ2-3	TRBV4-1	NA	NA	CASSQDRVGVADTQYF	TGCGCCAGCAGCCAAGATCGGGTCGGCGTAGCAGATACGCAGTATTTT
TRBJ2-7	TRBV6-5	TRBD2	NA	CASSRLTSGYEQYF	TGTGCCAGCAGCCGCCTGACTAGCGGGTACGAGCAGTACTTC
TRBJ2-7	TRBV6-6	NA	NA	CASIPGGPIQEQYF	TGTGCCAGCATCCCTGGGGGCCCAATTCAAGAGCAGTACTTC
TRBJ1-1	TRBV10-3	TRBD1	NA	CAISELPTGEMNTEAFF	TGTGCCATCAGTGAGTTACCGACAGGGGAGATGAACACTGAAGCTTTCTTT
TRBJ1-3	TRBV7-6	TRBD1	few	CASSTTGVASGNTIYF	TGTGCCAGCAGCACGACAGGGGTTGCCTCTGGAAACACCATATATTTT
TRBJ2-7	TRBV19	NA	NA	CASSRSTRDSQYF	TGTGCCAGTAGTAGGTCGACCCGGGATTCGCAGTACTTC
TRBJ1-6	TRBV27	NA	NA	CASGWTAHSPLHF	TGTGCCAGCGGTTGGACAGCCCATTCACCCCTCCACTTT
TRBJ2-5	TRBV4-1	TRBD2	NA	CASSQVGGGAGETQYF	TGCGCCAGCAGCCAAGTTGGCGGGGGGGCAGGAGAGACCCAGTACTTC
TRBJ2-5	TRBV27	NA	NA	CASSPSMGGIETQYF	TGTGCCAGCAGCCCCTCGATGGGGGGAATAGAGACCCAGTACTTC
TRBJ2-7	TRBV27	TRBD2	NA	CASSLGGDPNTYEQYF	TGTGCCAGCAGTTTGGGGGGGGACCCAAACACCTACGAGCAGTACTTC
TRBJ2-7	TRBV9	TRBD2	once	CASSQGLAGYEQYF	TGTGCCAGCAGCCAAGGACTAGCGGGCTACGAGCAGTACTTC
TRBJ1-3	TRBV7-8	NA	NA	CASSPRRRGRENTIYF	TGTGCCAGCAGCCCAAGGAGGCGGGGCCGGGAAAACACCATATATTTT